The rows below give T cell receptor beta chains drawn from one sample of a study of shared clonotypes between healthy human individuals. The repertoire was sequenced with immunoSEQ multiplex PCR; TCRdb's copy has only in-frame clones and lacks some. The data contain about 770,000 clones, roughly 72% of them singletons. The sequencing sample was made of memory CD4+ T cells sorted from blood. These receptors were obtained from a woman aged 25 to 39 in good health. CDR3s include the opening cysteine and the closing phenylalanine or tryptophan. The D gene is left open where the match is weak.

j_call v_call d_call cdr3_aa
TRBJ1-2 TRBV5-6 . CATRRFDGGGYTF
TRBJ2-7 TRBV4-2 . CASSSDADYEQYF
TRBJ1-4 TRBV15 . CATSSGKGSGEKLFF
TRBJ2-3 TRBV5-1 TRBD2 CASSVPSGSSDTQYF
TRBJ1-5 TRBV7-2 . CASSSQSNQPQHF
TRBJ2-1 TRBV7-2 . CASSPHVGRYNEQFF
TRBJ2-1 TRBV2 TRBD2 CASDSGRGYNEQFF
TRBJ2-7 TRBV5-8 TRBD1 CASSPWGGDRVHEQYF
TRBJ2-7 TRBV23-1 TRBD2 CASSQRVGSGSTYEQYF
TRBJ2-3 TRBV4-2 . CASSQRTGGDTDTQYF
TRBJ2-3 TRBV11-2 TRBD2 CASSHGLAGGGSTDTQYF
TRBJ2-1 TRBV27 . CASSLVGGGQNEQFF
TRBJ2-7 TRBV27 . CASSSLDHYEQYF
TRBJ1-1 TRBV13 . CASSLGQGTEAFF
TRBJ2-5 TRBV7-7 TRBD2 CASSNAGTSKETQYF
TRBJ2-5 TRBV18 TRBD2 CASSPLKGLAGEKEETQYF
TRBJ2-3 TRBV10-3 TRBD1 CAIREQGSPDTQYF
TRBJ2-7 TRBV21-1 . CASSTPPLEQYF
TRBJ2-2 TRBV11-3 . CASSPGSATGELFF
TRBJ2-7 TRBV5-6 TRBD1 CASSLTTGGSIDEQYF
TRBJ1-5 TRBV21-1 . CASSKTHQPQHF
TRBJ2-7 TRBV7-9 . CASSLDGIEQYF
TRBJ2-4 TRBV7-3 TRBD2 CASSPPRRLAGGRDIQYF
TRBJ1-1 TRBV6-6 . CASMWEQNTEAFF
TRBJ2-7 TRBV7-2 . CASSIYRVPYEQQYF
TRBJ2-2 TRBV5-1 . CASSLGGLGTGELFF
TRBJ1-2 TRBV6-1 . CACGPRGIYGYTF
TRBJ2-7 TRBV30 . CAWIGGASREQYF
TRBJ2-2 TRBV6-5 . CASSLGQHTGELFF
TRBJ2-1 TRBV30 . CARPPGPRGRNEQFF
TRBJ2-3 TRBV5-1 TRBD1 CASSLAQGAITDTQYF
TRBJ2-1 TRBV4-1 . CASSRSGGYNEQFF
TRBJ2-3 TRBV6-5 TRBD1 CASSPTGAPPDTQYF
. TRBV11-2 . CASSLKLSGEQYF
TRBJ2-3 TRBV28 . CASSLNIWGTTTTDTQYF
TRBJ2-1 TRBV27 TRBD2 CASSSGRGYNEQFF
TRBJ2-7 TRBV18 . CASSLGVFNEQYF
TRBJ1-2 TRBV27 . CASSPFPGEYGYTF
TRBJ2-7 TRBV18 TRBD1 CASSPGQGYSSYEQYF
TRBJ1-4 TRBV18 . CASSPGQGNEKLFF
TRBJ2-1 TRBV6-5 TRBD2 CASTSTSGSFNEQFF
TRBJ2-7 TRBV28 TRBD2 CASSLWRGANEQYF
TRBJ1-2 TRBV19 . CASSPLRDTNAYGYTF
TRBJ2-1 TRBV10-2 TRBD2 CASRTGLGSYNEQFF
TRBJ1-3 TRBV7-8 . CASSPRGGFSGNTIYF
TRBJ1-1 TRBV10-1 TRBD1 CASSRQGTHTEAFF
TRBJ1-2 TRBV2 . CASTSPANYGYTF
TRBJ2-3 TRBV7-2 . CASSSQGGTDTQYF
TRBJ1-5 TRBV6-5 . CASSHRWGNQPQHF
TRBJ2-5 TRBV5-1 TRBD2 CASSSRPSGDQETQYF
TRBJ1-6 TRBV28 . CASSTARGFYF
TRBJ1-2 TRBV10-2 TRBD1 CASSGRRGQGVFGYTF
TRBJ1-1 TRBV15 TRBD1 CATSRDLGQGYTEAFF
TRBJ2-7 TRBV20-1 . CSASGGYEQYF
TRBJ1-2 TRBV18 . CASSPSGTNYGYTF